Below, one T cell receptor beta chain is given with its context. What it recognizes is unknown. These data originate in a study of a mutant IDH1 vaccine in newly diagnosed glioma. Looking at the study overall: Before enrollment, patients got radiotherapy alone, temozolomide alone, or mostly the combination.

V was cut by 6 bases and J by 1 base, with 10 bases left in between. CDR3 size: 14 residues. Germline CDR1 is MNHNS and CDR2 is SASEGT. Method: immunoSEQ multiplex PCR; TCRdb's copy keeps in-frame clones and lacks some. The sample lists around 78,000 clones; 90% to 95% were seen once. Indicated time point: week 5, during vaccination. Each dose delivered 300 ug of mutant IDH1 20-mer peptide subcutaneously with imiquimod. Sequences were derived from PBMCs, sampled from a glioma patient whose treatment included an IDH1 peptide vaccine. The V gene is TRBV6-1, the J gene TRBJ1-5; D is unresolved. This receptor was taken from a woman between 45 and 60 years old with glioma. CDR3 in DNA: TGTGCCAGCAGCCAGAGGGCGAGCAATCAGCCCCAGCATTTT. The encoded protein is CASSQRASNQPQHF.